Listed here are 25 T cell receptor beta chains from one sample, sequenced in a study of blood T cell repertoires in COVID-19. Sequencing used immunoSEQ multiplex PCR; TCRdb keeps in-frame clones, though not all of them. The sample has 240,000 or so clones; 70% to 90% are singletons. Specimen: peripheral blood. All receptors come from a woman in her twenties or thirties with acute or convalescent COVID-19.

The V and J genes are TRBV7-3 and TRBJ2-1, with a weak D call TRBD2 (5 bases). The V end lost 0 bases, the J end lost 7 bases, and 10 bases lay between the germline ends. Germline V gene lookup returns CDR1 SGHTA and CDR2 FQGTGA. The CDR3 is made up of 14 amino acids. For the CDR3, the DNA is TGTGCCAGCAGCTTAACGGCTAGCCAAAATGAGCAGTTCTTC. Protein sequence: CASSLTASQNEQFF. Variable domain in full (rest from reference TRBV7-3 and TRBJ2-1): GAGVSQTPSNKVTEKGKYVELRCDPISGHTALYWYRQSLGQGPEFLIYFQGTGAADDSGLPNDRFFAVRPEGSVSTLKIQRTERGDSAVYLCASSLTASQNEQFFGPGTRLTVL.

The chain employs TRBV5-1 and TRBJ2-1; D unresolved. Trimming pared 1 base from V and 1 base from J, leaving 6 bases between. This CDR3 has 14 amino acids. Germline V gives CDR1 SGHRS, CDR2 YFSETQ. CDR3 bases: TGCGCCAGCAGCTTGACGCAGTCCTACAATGAGCAGTTCTTC. Its translation is CASSLTQSYNEQFF. The variable domain in full, completed from reference TRBV5-1 and TRBJ2-1, reads KAGVTQTPRYLIKTRGQQVTLSCSPISGHRSVSWYQQTPGQGLQFLFEYFSETQRNKGNFPGRFSGRQFSNSRSEMNVSTLELGDSALYLCASSLTQSYNEQFFGPGTRLTVL.

J is TRBJ2-5 and V is TRBV9, with 8 positions matching TRBD1. Germline assignment: CDR1 SGDLS and CDR2 YYNGEE. The ends lost 3 bases at V and 6 bases at J; junction bases unmatched: 4. This CDR3 contains 13 residues. CDR3 region: CASSAGTGKTQYF. CDR3 nucleotides: TGTGCCAGCAGCGCCGGGACAGGAAAGACCCAGTACTTC.

The genes are TRBV7-9 and TRBJ1-1; D may be TRBD1 (5 bases). The CDR3 has 12 amino acids. Germline assignment: CDR1 SEHNR and CDR2 FQNEAQ (reference sequence). Trimming stripped 6 bases from V and 4 bases from J, with 9 bases between. As DNA, the CDR3 is TGTGCCAGCAGGTCAGGGTCCACTGAAGCTTTCTTT. Its translation is CASRSGSTEAFF.

The chain recombines TRBV6-5 with TRBJ2-7; 9 bases are shared with TRBD2. This CDR3 is built from 14 residues. Germline-derived CDR1 and CDR2 are MNHEY and SVGAGI. V was clipped by 7 bases and J by 4 bases; unmatched bases: 8. The CDR3 reads CASNRAGGQYEQYF. The CDR3 nucleotides read TGTGCCAGCAATCGTGCGGGAGGGCAGTACGAGCAGTACTTC.

The gene calls are TRBV5-1 and TRBJ1-3; 8 bases are a match to TRBD1. The germline V gene encodes CDR1 SGHRS and CDR2 YFSETQ. The CDR3 has 15 amino acids. V lost 5 bases, J lost 1 base, and 5 bases stayed unmatched. The CDR3 is CASSYQGASGNTIYF. The CDR3 DNA follows: TGCGCCAGCAGTTATCAGGGGGCTTCTGGAAACACCATATATTTT.

The V call is TRBV7-8, the J call TRBJ2-2; maybe TRBD2 (6 bases). The CDR3 spans 15 residues. The germline CDR1 and CDR2 sequences are SGHVS and FQNEAQ. V was shortened by 8 bases and J by 1 base, with 14 bases between the two germline ends. CDR3 region: CASLGGERNTGELFF. In DNA form, the CDR3 reads TGTGCCAGCCTCGGGGGAGAAAGGAACACCGGGGAGCTGTTTTTT. The whole variable domain, filled in from reference TRBV7-8 and TRBJ2-2, reads GAGVSQSPRYKVAKRGQDVALRCDPISGHVSLFWYQQALGQGPEFLTYFQNEAQLDKSGLPSDRFFAERPEGSVSTLKIQRTQQEDSAVYLCASLGGERNTGELFFGEGSRLTVL.

V usage is TRBV9 and J usage is TRBJ1-2; perhaps TRBD1 as D (5 bases). Germline V gene sequence: CDR1 SGDLS, CDR2 YYNGEE. With 3 bases removed from V and 8 bases from J, the gap between germline ends came to 14 bases. The CDR3 extends over 13 amino acids. CDR3 DNA: TGTGCCAGCAGCGCATCCAGGGTGGGAGGCTACACCTTC. The encoded protein is CASSASRVGGYTF.

This chain uses TRBV7-9 with TRBJ2-1; a weak D match, TRBD2 (6 bases). Trimming shortened V by 3 bases and J by 8 bases, and 11 bases separated the two germline ends. CDR1 is SEHNR and CDR2 is FQNEAQ in the germline V gene (reference sequence). CDR3 length: 13 amino acids. CDR3 amino acids: CASSLAGGYEQFF. The DNA for the CDR3 is TGTGCCAGCAGCTTGGCTGGGGGGTATGAGCAGTTCTTC.

The chain links TRBV7-9 to TRBJ1-1; D uncertain. This CDR3 region has 15 residues. CDR1 and CDR2 from the germline V gene are SEHNR and FQNEAQ (reference sequence). V shed 4 bases and J shed 1 base, with 13 bases lying between them. The CDR3 region is CASSSRAGGNTEAFF. The DNA for the CDR3 is TGTGCCAGCAGCTCTCGAGCCGGAGGGAACACTGAAGCTTTCTTT.

This chain joins TRBV6-5 and TRBJ1-2, with 10 bases fitting TRBD1. The J segment lost 7 bases and the V segment lost 5 bases, leaving 10 bases of the junction unmatched. The CDR3 length is 15 residues. Looked up from germline, CDR1 is MNHEY and CDR2 is SVGAGI. DNA for the CDR3: TGTGCCAGCAGTACGGAGAGACAGGGGGCCTTTGGCTACACCTTC. It is translated as CASSTERQGAFGYTF.

J is TRBJ2-7 and V is TRBV29-1; maybe TRBD2 (6 bases). Per the germline V gene, CDR1 is SQVTM and CDR2 is ANQGSEA. Trimming took 5 bases from V and 6 from J, leaving 14 bases between them. The CDR3 runs 12 residues. The CDR3: CSVSDSGLEQYF. CDR3 nucleotide sequence: TGCAGCGTTTCCGATAGCGGCCTCGAGCAGTACTTC.

DNA for the CDR3: TGTGCCAGTAGTAAGAGAGGACAGGGCGCAGATCGGGTCAATCAGCCCCAGCATTTT. Translation gives CASSKRGQGADRVNQPQHF. The V call is TRBV19, the J call TRBJ1-5; 8 bases align to TRBD1. The CDR3 extends over 19 amino acids. V gave up 4 bases and J gave up 3 bases; unmatched junction bases: 17. Germline values: CDR1 LNHDA, CDR2 SQIVND (reference sequence). Full variable domain (missing parts from reference TRBV19 and TRBJ1-5): DGGITQSPKYLFRKEGQNVTLSCEQNLNHDAMYWYRQDPGQGLRLIYYSQIVNDFQKGDIAEGYSVSREKKESFPLTVTSAQKNPTAFYLCASSKRGQGADRVNQPQHFGDGTRLSIL.

The table lists this clone with a few counts. Other DNA variants within this sample encode the same CDR3. The chain carries TRBV7-2 and TRBJ2-7, with 7 bases identical to TRBD2. J lost 0 bases, V lost 3 bases, and 2 bases had no gene match. From germline, CDR1 is SGHTA and CDR2 FQGNSA. The CDR3 consists of 14 residues. CDR3 loop: CASSFGGSSYEQYF. The CDR3 DNA reads as TGTGCCAGCAGCTTCGGCGGGAGCTCCTACGAGCAGTACTTC. The full variable domain, rest sourced from reference TRBV7-2 and TRBJ2-7, is GAGVSQSPSNKVTEKGKDVELRCDPISGHTALYWYRQSLGQGLEFLIYFQGNSAPDKSGLPSDRFSAERTGGSVSTLTIQRTQQEDSAVYLCASSFGGSSYEQYFGPGTRLTVT.

The chain joins TRBV7-6 to TRBJ2-1, with D uncertain. The CDR3 contains 12 residues. CDR1 and CDR2 from the germline V gene are SGHVS and FNYEAQ. V shed 3 bases and J shed 5 bases, with 5 bases lying between them. CDR3: CASSFTDNEQFF. As DNA, the CDR3 is TGTGCCAGCAGCTTTACGGACAATGAGCAGTTCTTC.

V and J are TRBV19 and TRBJ2-7; 7 bases agree with TRBD2. From germline, CDR1 is LNHDA and CDR2 SQIVND (reference sequence). This CDR3 comprises 15 residues. J was trimmed by 3 bases and V by 0 bases; bases with no gene match: 5. The CDR3 DNA reads as TGTGCCAGTAGTATAGAGTCCAGCGGGATCTACGAGCAGTACTTC. The encoded protein is CASSIESSGIYEQYF. The variable domain in full, with the rest retrieved from reference TRBV19 and TRBJ2-7, is DGGITQSPKYLFRKEGQNVTLSCEQNLNHDAMYWYRQDPGQGLRLIYYSQIVNDFQKGDIAEGYSVSREKKESFPLTVTSAQKNPTAFYLCASSIESSGIYEQYFGPGTRLTVT.

The chain carries TRBV5-1 and TRBJ2-2; D is perhaps TRBD2 (6 bases). There are 14 residues in the CDR3. CDR1 and CDR2 (germline): SGHRS, YFSETQ. Trimming shortened V by 3 bases and J by 5 bases, and 11 bases separated the two germline ends. DNA of the CDR3: TGCGCCAGCAGCTCAATCGGGGGAACCGGGGAGCTGTTTTTT. It yields the protein CASSSIGGTGELFF.

The chain joins TRBV7-2 to TRBJ2-1, with TRBD2 matching 7 bases. This CDR3 has 15 amino acids. J lost 8 bases, V lost 2 bases, and 9 bases had no gene match. The germline gives CDR1 SGHTA, CDR2 FQGNSA. In DNA, the CDR3 is TGTGCCAGCAGCTTACCCGTCGGGAGGTGGGATGAGCAGTTCTTC. Translation gives CASSLPVGRWDEQFF.

The rearrangement links TRBV5-5 to TRBJ2-1; D is perhaps TRBD2 (5 bases). The V and J ends lost 0 bases and 1 base respectively, with 8 bases between them. The CDR3 length is 15 residues. The germline V gene has CDR1 SGHKS and CDR2 YYEKEE (reference sequence). CDR3 sequence reads: CASSLDPGSYNEQFF. For the CDR3, the DNA is TGTGCCAGCAGCTTGGATCCGGGGTCCTACAATGAGCAGTTCTTC. The full variable domain, with the rest looked up from reference TRBV5-5 and TRBJ2-1, is DAGVTQSPTHLIKTRGQQVTLRCSPISGHKSVSWYQQVLGQGPQFIFQYYEKEERGRGNFPDRFSARQFPNYSSELNVNALLLGDSALYLCASSLDPGSYNEQFFGPGTRLTVL.

In DNA, the CDR3 is TGTGCCAGCAGTAACCGGGACGGCACGTGGGGGGCAGATACGCAGTATTTT. It yields the protein CASSNRDGTWGADTQYF. The genes are TRBV6-2 or TRBV6-3 and TRBJ2-3; tentative D call: TRBD2 (6 bases). The CDR3 covers 17 residues. CDR1 and CDR2 (germline): MNHEY, SVGEGT. V lost 5 bases and J 4 bases, leaving 22 bases between the germline ends.

This clone was seen a few times. The CDR3 reads CASSLGRQGANTEAFF. CDR3 DNA: TGTGCCAGCAGCTTGGGACGACAGGGGGCGAACACTGAAGCTTTCTTT. This chain uses TRBV5-4 with TRBJ1-1, with 10 bases aligning to TRBD1. The ends lost 0 bases at V and 1 base at J; junction bases unmatched: 3. The CDR3 is 16 residues long. Germline assignment: CDR1 SGHNT and CDR2 YYREEE (reference sequence).

This chain joins TRBV4-1 and TRBJ2-7; D unresolved. CDR3 length: 14 amino acids. Trimming removed 1 base at V and 6 bases at J, with 13 bases between. Germline V gene lookup returns CDR1 MGHRA and CDR2 YSYEKL. CDR3 sequence: CASSQAPVSSEQYF. The CDR3 coding sequence is TGCGCCAGCAGCCAAGCCCCGGTAAGCTCCGAGCAGTACTTC.

This clone showed up just a few times. The chain combines TRBV19 with TRBJ1-5; 7 bases fit TRBD1. With 3 bases clipped from V and 2 bases from J, the junction kept 4 bases outside the gene matches. Germline assignment: CDR1 LNHDA and CDR2 SQIVND (reference sequence). This CDR3 has 15 amino acids. The CDR3 DNA sequence: TGTGCCAGTAGTATCAACAGGGGTGGCAATCAGCCCCAGCATTTT. This translates into CASSINRGGNQPQHF.

The chain uses TRBV11-2 and TRBJ1-5; D unresolved. CDR3 length: 15 residues. V was pared by 5 bases and J by 0 bases, with 11 bases between. CDR1 is SGHAT and CDR2 is FQNNGV in the germline V gene. The CDR3 reads CASSLDGDSNQPQHF. CDR3 coding DNA: TGTGCCAGCAGCCTGGACGGGGATAGCAATCAGCCCCAGCATTTT.

The chain couples TRBV7-6 to TRBJ2-3, with 13 bases that match TRBD2. V shed 5 bases, J shed 1 base, and the junction held 9 bases outside the gene matches. Germline values: CDR1 SGHVS, CDR2 FNYEAQ. The CDR3 totals 18 residues. The DNA for the CDR3 is TGTGCCAGCAGCACAACCGGGACTAGCGGGATACGCACAGATACGCAGTATTTT. As protein: CASSTTGTSGIRTDTQYF.